This paragraph reports one T cell receptor (beta chain). The target of this receptor is not known. Base qualities are not at hand, and no much larger clone is one base apart. These data originate in a study of T cell responses to AZD1222 COVID-19 vaccine (dated by TCRdb to about 2021). For the wider study: AZD1222 recipients with second doses at about 4 weeks or about 12 weeks were pooled, because spike-specific TCR depth and breadth did not differ between schedules. TCR sequencing was performed for roughly 250 trial participants, of whom some 200 were given two doses of AZD1222 and roughly 25 were given two doses of MenACWY control vaccine. Trial participants were enrolled by age into 18-55, 56-69 and 70-plus year subgroups, with around 150, 28 and 57 TCR-sequenced participants respectively. General study outcomes and caveats: Because no day 14 peak-response samples were available, repertoires were characterized only after the peak T cell response. The 56-69-year group was small, and its depth increase did not reach significance, likely because of low power. Spike-specific TCR breadth and depth rose significantly after two AZD1222 doses compared with day 0 and with MenACWY recipients. Participants were mostly white British and included more females than males, and it was suggested by the authors that clonal diversity may have been underestimated. Conclusions about previously exposed vaccinees are limited because only a handful of AZD1222 recipients were SARS-CoV-2 seropositive at baseline. Reportedly, close to half of the unique spike-specific TCRs recognized epitopes lying outside the regions that are mutated in the B.1.351 and B.1.1.7 variants. The whole spike protein was spanned by vaccine-associated CD4 TCRs, and dominant responses were seen in regions 160-218 and 743-854.

Read against the paper, the sample's time point label means: baseline before first vaccination. Samples from vaccinated people were obtained from the UK trials COV001 and COV002, which included a single-blind randomized controlled phase 2/3 trial of AZD1222 (ChAdOx1 nCoV-19) in healthy adults. Trial participant PBMC samples were collected at day 0 and day 28 after the second dose for TCRbeta chain sequencing. The CDR3 regions of human TCRbeta chains were analyzed by immunosequencing. Turning to the authors' computational methods: Repertoire TCRs were checked for matches against a reference library of SARS-CoV-2-specific TCRs that had been generated using the MIRA antigen-specificity platform. Breadth was defined as the fraction of unique TCRs that were SARS-CoV-2-associated. Depth was defined as the fraction of total T cells that were SARS-CoV-2-associated. Using the MIRA data, each spike-specific TCR was assigned both to the spike region to which the TCR was reactive and to a CD4 or CD8 class. Log10-transformed breadth and depth values were compared by one-way ANOVA with Sidak's multiple comparisons tests. TCRdb retrieved this table from immuneACCESS and kept in-frame rearrangements only. Not all clones are present; in checked studies, unresolved V genes account for under half, and no reason is known for the remainder. V and J calls and clone size are given by that table; D and trimming were obtained from the DNA. Here the sample has more than 110,000 clones; 70% to 90% occur a single time. The top ten clonotypes cover roughly 8% of the sample.

The receptor's source is an adult in good health. This sample comprised peripheral blood, obtained on day 0 of AZD1222 vaccination.

The CDR3 corresponds to CASSEIQGGAEQYF. The sequenced DNA is TGTGCCAGCTCAGAAATTCAGGGCGGAGCCGAGCAGTACTTC. The chain was built from TRBV18 and TRBJ2-7; D gene: possibly TRBD1, on 5 matching bases. The CDR3 covers 14 residues, taking in both the cysteine and the phenylalanine. Kept here is only the CDR3 DNA, which spans 42 bases and is read in frame from base 1. Trimming at the junction amounts to 5 bases on V and 6 bases on J, and the germline ends lie 17 bases apart. CDR1 and CDR2 are drawn from the germline V gene: KGHSH, LQKENI.